These T cell receptor beta chains were read from a single sample in a study of blood T cell repertoires in COVID-19. Produced via immunoSEQ multiplex PCR; TCRdb's table is partial and in-frame only. Of about 480,000 clones in the sample, about 89% were seen once. The specimen was peripheral blood. The receptors here all came from a woman aged 45-65 years with COVID-19, enrolled during active disease. CDR3s include the opening cysteine and the closing phenylalanine or tryptophan. Each record gives: CDR3 DNA, CDR3 protein, clone size, D gene, J gene, V gene. The D gene is left open where the match is weak. The size field is filled for only some rows; it gives once, few, many or a size class.

TGTGCCAGCAGTTTGGAACCCAAGTGGGCTTATTACGAGCAGTACTTC | CASSLEPKWAYYEQYF | - | - | TRBJ2-7 | TRBV27
TGTGCCAGCAGCGAGATCGGGACAGGGTCTGGTGAGCAGTACTTC | CASSEIGTGSGEQYF | - | TRBD1 | TRBJ2-7 | TRBV2
TGTGCCAGCAGTTACGAGGGGACAGACAATTCACCCCTCCACTTT | CASSYEGTDNSPLHF | - | TRBD1 | TRBJ1-6 | TRBV6-5
TGTGCCAGTAAAGTAGCTCTGAGCTCCTACAATGAGCAGTTCTTC | CASKVALSSYNEQFF | once | - | TRBJ2-1 | TRBV19
TGCGCCAGCAGCTTGGCCATCTGGACTAGCGGGAGCAATGAGCAGTTCTTC | CASSLAIWTSGSNEQFF | - | TRBD2 | TRBJ2-1 | TRBV5-1
TGTGCCAGCAGCGCGGGACAGGGGTATGGCTACACCTTC | CASSAGQGYGYTF | - | TRBD1 | TRBJ1-2 | TRBV2
TGTGCCAGCAGTGCGGGGACAGCTAGCAATCAGCCCCAGCATTTT | CASSAGTASNQPQHF | - | TRBD1 | TRBJ1-5 | TRBV2
TGTGCCAGCAGCTTGGCAGGGACAGTTGGTGAGCAGTTCTTC | CASSLAGTVGEQFF | - | TRBD1 | TRBJ2-1 | TRBV5-6
TGCGCCAGCAGCTTGGTGCAGCGGGGGCCGGCCTACGAGCAGTACTTC | CASSLVQRGPAYEQYF | - | TRBD2 | TRBJ2-7 | TRBV5-1
TGTGCCAGTTGCCCCTGGACAGGTCCTTACTCTGGGGCCAACGTCCTGACTTTC | CASCPWTGPYSGANVLTF | once | TRBD1 | TRBJ2-6 | TRBV28
TGTGCCAGCAGTAACCCCCCATTGAGTACGCAGTATTTT | CASSNPPLSTQYF | - | - | TRBJ2-3 | TRBV6-5
TGTGCCATCAGCCCCACAGGAGACACCATATATTTT | CAISPTGDTIYF | - | - | TRBJ1-3 | TRBV10-3
TGTGCCAGCAGCCACCCCTGGCGGGGGAGCTCCTACGAGCAGTACTTC | CASSHPWRGSSYEQYF | - | TRBD2 | TRBJ2-7 | TRBV13